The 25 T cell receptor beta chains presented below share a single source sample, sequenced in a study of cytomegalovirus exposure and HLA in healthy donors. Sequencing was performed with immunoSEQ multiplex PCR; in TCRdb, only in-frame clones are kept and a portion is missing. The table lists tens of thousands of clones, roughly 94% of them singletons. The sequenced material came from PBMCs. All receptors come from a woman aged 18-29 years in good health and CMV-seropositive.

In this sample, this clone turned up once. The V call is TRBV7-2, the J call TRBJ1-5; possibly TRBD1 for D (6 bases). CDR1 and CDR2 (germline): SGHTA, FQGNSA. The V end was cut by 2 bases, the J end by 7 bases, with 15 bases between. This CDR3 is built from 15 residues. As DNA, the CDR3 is TGTGCCAGCAGCTTATTGGGGGGAGGGGGACAGCCCCAGCATTTT. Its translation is CASSLLGGGGQPQHF.

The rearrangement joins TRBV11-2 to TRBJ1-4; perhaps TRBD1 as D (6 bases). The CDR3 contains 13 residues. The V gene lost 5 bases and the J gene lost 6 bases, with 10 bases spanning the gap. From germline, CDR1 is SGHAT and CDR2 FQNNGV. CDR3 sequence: CASSPRTDEKLFF. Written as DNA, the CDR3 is TGTGCCAGCAGCCCCCGGACAGATGAAAAACTGTTTTTT.

In DNA, the CDR3 is TGTGCCAGCAGCTTGCCAGGGGGTCAAGAGACCCAGTACTTC. Residues: CASSLPGGQETQYF. V is TRBV5-6 and J is TRBJ2-5; 7 bases match TRBD1. CDR1 SGHDT and CDR2 YYEEEE come from the germline V gene. This CDR3 contains 14 residues. The junction had 2 bases not matched to a gene; V was cut back by 1 base and J by 2 bases.

As DNA, the CDR3 is TGTGCCTGGAGGGTAGGCGGTTCCTACGAGCAGTACTTC. Its translation is CAWRVGGSYEQYF. The chain uses TRBV30 and TRBJ2-7; D gene uncertain. Trimming stripped 3 bases from V and 1 base from J, with 10 bases between. Germline lookup yields CDR1 GTSNPN and CDR2 SVGIG (reference sequence). The CDR3 has 13 residues.

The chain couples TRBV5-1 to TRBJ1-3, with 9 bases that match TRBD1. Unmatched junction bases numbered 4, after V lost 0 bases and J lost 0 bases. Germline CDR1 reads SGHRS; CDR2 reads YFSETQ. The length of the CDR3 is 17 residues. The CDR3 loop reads CASSLVGTGSSGNTIYF. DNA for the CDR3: TGCGCCAGCAGCTTGGTAGGGACAGGGAGCTCTGGAAACACCATATATTTT.

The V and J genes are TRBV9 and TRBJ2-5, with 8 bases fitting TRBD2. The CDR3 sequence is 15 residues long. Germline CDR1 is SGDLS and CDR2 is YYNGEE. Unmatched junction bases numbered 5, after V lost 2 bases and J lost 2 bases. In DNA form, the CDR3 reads TGTGCCAGCAGCGTTACTAGCGGAACACAAGAGACCCAGTACTTC. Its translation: CASSVTSGTQETQYF.

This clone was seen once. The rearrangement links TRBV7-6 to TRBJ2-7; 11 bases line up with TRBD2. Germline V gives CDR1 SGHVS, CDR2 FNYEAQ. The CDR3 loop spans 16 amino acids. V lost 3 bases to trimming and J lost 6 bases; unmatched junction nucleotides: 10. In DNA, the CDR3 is TGTGCCAGCAGCTTTAGCGGGAGGGCCGGTCTCCCCGAGCAGTACTTC. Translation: CASSFSGRAGLPEQYF.

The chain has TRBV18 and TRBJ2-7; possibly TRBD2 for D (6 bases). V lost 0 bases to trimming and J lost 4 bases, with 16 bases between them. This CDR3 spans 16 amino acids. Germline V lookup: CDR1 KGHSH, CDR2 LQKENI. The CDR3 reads CASSPPSPGLQYEQYF. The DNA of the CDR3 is TGTGCCAGCTCACCACCAAGCCCGGGACTGCAATACGAGCAGTACTTC.

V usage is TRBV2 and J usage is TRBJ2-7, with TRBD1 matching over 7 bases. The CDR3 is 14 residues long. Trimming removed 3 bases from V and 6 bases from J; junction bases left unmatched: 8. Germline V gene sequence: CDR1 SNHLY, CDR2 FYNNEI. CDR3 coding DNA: TGTGCCAGCAGTGAGCTAGGGACAGTTCCCGAGCAGTACTTC. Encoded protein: CASSELGTVPEQYF. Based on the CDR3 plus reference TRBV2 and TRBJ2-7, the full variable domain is EPEVTQTPSHQVTQMGQEVILRCVPISNHLYFYWYRQILGQKVEFLVSFYNNEISEKSEIFDDQFSVERPDGSNFTLKIRSTKLEDSAMYFCASSELGTVPEQYFGPGTRLTVT.

The CDR3 nucleotides read TGTGCCAGCTCACCGTTCAGGGGAGGGTCTAAAGACATTCAGTACTTC. Its protein product is CASSPFRGGSKDIQYF. The chain is built from TRBV18 and TRBJ2-4; tentatively, D is TRBD2 (7 bases). The CDR3 is 16 residues long. Germline V gene sequence: CDR1 KGHSH, CDR2 LQKENI. The V end lost 3 bases, the J end lost 8 bases, and 20 bases lay between the germline ends.

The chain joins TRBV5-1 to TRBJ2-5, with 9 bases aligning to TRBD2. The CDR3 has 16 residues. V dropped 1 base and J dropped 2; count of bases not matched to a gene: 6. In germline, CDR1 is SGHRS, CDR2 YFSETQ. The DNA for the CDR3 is TGCGCCAGCAGCTTGTCGACTAGCGGTACACAAGAGACCCAGTACTTC. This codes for CASSLSTSGTQETQYF. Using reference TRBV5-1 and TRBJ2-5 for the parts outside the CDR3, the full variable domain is KAGVTQTPRYLIKTRGQQVTLSCSPISGHRSVSWYQQTPGQGLQFLFEYFSETQRNKGNFPGRFSGRQFSNSRSEMNVSTLELGDSALYLCASSLSTSGTQETQYFGPGTRLLVL.

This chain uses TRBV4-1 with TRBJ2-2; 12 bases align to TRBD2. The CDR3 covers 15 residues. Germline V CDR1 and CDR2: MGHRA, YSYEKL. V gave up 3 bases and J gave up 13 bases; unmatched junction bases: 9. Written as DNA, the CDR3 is TGCGCCAGCAGCCAGGGACTAGCGGGTCCTTCAGGGCTGTTTTTT. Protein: CASSQGLAGPSGLFF.

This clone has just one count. CDR3 sequence reads: CASSQGPLAGARVYEQYF. For the CDR3, the DNA is TGCGCCAGCAGCCAAGGCCCACTAGCGGGGGCCCGGGTCTACGAGCAGTACTTC. The V gene is TRBV4-1, the J gene TRBJ2-7; TRBD2 matches at 11 bases. Germline lookup yields CDR1 MGHRA and CDR2 YSYEKL. The CDR3 runs to 18 residues. V gave up 1 base and J gave up 3 bases; unmatched junction bases: 11.

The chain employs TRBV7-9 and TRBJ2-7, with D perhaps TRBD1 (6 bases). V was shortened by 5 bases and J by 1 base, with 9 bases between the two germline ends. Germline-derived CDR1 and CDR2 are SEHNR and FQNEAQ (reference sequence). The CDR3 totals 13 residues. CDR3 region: CASSHGTSYEQYF. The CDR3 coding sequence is TGTGCCAGCAGCCACGGGACATCCTACGAGCAGTACTTC. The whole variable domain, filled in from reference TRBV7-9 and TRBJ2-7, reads DTGVSQNPRHKITKRGQNVTFRCDPISEHNRLYWYRQTLGQGPEFLTYFQNEAQLEKSRLLSDRFSAERPKGSFSTLEIQRTEQGDSAMYLCASSHGTSYEQYFGPGTRLTVT.

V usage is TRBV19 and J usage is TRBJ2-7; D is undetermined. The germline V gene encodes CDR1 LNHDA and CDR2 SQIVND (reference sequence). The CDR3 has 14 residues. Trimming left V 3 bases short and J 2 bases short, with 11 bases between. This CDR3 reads CASSISGRTYEQYF. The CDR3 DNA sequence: TGTGCCAGTAGTATTTCAGGCAGGACCTACGAGCAGTACTTC.

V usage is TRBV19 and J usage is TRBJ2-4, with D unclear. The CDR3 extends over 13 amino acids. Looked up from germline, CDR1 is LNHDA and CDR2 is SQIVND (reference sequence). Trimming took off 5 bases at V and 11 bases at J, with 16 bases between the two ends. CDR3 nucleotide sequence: TGTGCCAGTAGTTTTCTGACCGACACTTTTCAGTACTTC. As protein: CASSFLTDTFQYF.

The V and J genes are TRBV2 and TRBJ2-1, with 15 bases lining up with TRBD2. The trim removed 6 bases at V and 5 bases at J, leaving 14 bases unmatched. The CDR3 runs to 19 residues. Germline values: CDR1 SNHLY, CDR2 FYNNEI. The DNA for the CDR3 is TGTGCCAGCAGCCCCAACCGAGGGACTAGCGGGGGGTCTCACAATGAGCAGTTCTTC. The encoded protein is CASSPNRGTSGGSHNEQFF.

The CDR3 bases are TGTGCCAGCAGCCCGGAGGGGGGGTGGGACACTGAAGCTTTCTTT. Residues: CASSPEGGWDTEAFF. V usage is TRBV5-6 and J usage is TRBJ1-1; perhaps TRBD1 as D (6 bases). V was trimmed by 4 bases and J by 3 bases, leaving 16 bases between them. CDR3 length: 15 amino acids. Germline V CDR1 and CDR2: SGHDT, YYEEEE. Full variable domain (outside the CDR3, taken from reference TRBV5-6 and TRBJ1-1): DAGVTQSPTHLIKTRGQQVTLRCSPKSGHDTVSWYQQALGQGPQFIFQYYEEEERQRGNFPDRFSGHQFPNYSSELNVNALLLGDSALYLCASSPEGGWDTEAFFGQGTRLTVV.

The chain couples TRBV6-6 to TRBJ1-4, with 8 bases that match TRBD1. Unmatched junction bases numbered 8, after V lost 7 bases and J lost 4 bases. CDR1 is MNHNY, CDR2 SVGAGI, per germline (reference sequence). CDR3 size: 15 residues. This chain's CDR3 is CASTSTGDDNEKLFF. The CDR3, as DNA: TGTGCCAGCACGTCGACAGGGGATGATAATGAAAAACTGTTTTTT.

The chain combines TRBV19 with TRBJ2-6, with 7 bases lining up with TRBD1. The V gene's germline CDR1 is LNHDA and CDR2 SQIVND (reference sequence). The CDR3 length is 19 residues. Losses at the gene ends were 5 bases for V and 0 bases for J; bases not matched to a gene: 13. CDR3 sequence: CASSVLPGGESSGANVLTF. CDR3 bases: TGTGCCAGTAGTGTCCTGCCAGGGGGTGAGAGCTCTGGGGCCAACGTCCTGACTTTC.

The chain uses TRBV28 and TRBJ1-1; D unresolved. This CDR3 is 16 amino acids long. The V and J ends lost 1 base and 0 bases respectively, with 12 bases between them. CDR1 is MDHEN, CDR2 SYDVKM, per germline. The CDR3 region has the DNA TGTGCCAGCAGTTTATTGGGCCAGTACATGAACACTGAAGCTTTCTTT. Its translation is CASSLLGQYMNTEAFF.

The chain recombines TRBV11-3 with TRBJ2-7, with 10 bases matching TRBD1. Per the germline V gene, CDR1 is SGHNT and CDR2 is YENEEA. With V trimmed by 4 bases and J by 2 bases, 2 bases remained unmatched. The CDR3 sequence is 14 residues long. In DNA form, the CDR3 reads TGTGCCAGCAGCTCTGGACAGGGGGCCTACGAGCAGTACTTC. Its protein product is CASSSGQGAYEQYF.

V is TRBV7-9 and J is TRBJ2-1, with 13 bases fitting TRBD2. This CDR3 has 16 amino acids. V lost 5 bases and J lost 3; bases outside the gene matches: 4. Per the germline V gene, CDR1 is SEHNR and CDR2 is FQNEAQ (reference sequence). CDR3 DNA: TGTGCCAGCAGCGTCGGGACTAGCGGGATCTACAATGAGCAGTTCTTC. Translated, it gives CASSVGTSGIYNEQFF.

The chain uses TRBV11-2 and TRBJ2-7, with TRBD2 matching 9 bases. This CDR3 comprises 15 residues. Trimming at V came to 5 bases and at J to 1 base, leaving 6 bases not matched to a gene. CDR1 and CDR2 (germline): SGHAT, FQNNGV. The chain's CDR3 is CASSLEREVSYEQYF. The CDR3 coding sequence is TGTGCCAGCAGCCTGGAGCGGGAGGTATCCTACGAGCAGTACTTC.

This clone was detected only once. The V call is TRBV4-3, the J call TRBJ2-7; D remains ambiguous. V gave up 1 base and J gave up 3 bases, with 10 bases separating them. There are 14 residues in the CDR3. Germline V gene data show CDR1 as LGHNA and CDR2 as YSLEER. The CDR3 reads CASSQGGLGYEQYF. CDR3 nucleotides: TGCGCCAGCAGCCAAGGAGGTCTGGGCTACGAGCAGTACTTC.